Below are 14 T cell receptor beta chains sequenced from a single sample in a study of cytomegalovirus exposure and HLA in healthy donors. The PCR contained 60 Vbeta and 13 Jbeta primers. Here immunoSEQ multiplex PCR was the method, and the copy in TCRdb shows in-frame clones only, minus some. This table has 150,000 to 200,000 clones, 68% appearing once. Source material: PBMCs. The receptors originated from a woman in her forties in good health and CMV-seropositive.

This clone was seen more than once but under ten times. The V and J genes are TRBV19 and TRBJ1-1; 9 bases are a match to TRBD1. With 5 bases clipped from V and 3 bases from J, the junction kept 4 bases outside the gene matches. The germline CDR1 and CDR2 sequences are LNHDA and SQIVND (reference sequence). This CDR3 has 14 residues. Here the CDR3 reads CASSSGQGHTEAFF. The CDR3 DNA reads TGTGCCAGTAGTTCGGGACAGGGACACACTGAAGCTTTCTTT. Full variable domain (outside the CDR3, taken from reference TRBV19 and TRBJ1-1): DGGITQSPKYLFRKEGQNVTLSCEQNLNHDAMYWYRQDPGQGLRLIYYSQIVNDFQKGDIAEGYSVSREKKESFPLTVTSAQKNPTAFYLCASSSGQGHTEAFFGQGTRLTVV.

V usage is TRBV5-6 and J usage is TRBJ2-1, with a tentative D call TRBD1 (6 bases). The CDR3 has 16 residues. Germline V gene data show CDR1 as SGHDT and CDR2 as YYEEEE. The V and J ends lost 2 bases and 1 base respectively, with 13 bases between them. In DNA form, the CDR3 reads TGTGCCAGCAGCTTCTTCGACAGGTTATCCTACAATGAGCAGTTCTTC. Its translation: CASSFFDRLSYNEQFF.

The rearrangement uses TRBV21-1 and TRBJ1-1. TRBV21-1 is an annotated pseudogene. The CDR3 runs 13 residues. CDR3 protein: CAVSLRAGTEAFF. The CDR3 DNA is TGTGCCGTATCTCTGAGGGCGGGTACTGAAGCTTTCTTT.

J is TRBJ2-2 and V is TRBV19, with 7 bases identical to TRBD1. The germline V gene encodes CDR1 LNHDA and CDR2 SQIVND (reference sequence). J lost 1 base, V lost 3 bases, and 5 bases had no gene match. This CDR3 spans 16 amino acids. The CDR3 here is CASSMPRDRNTGELFF. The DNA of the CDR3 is TGTGCCAGTAGTATGCCCAGGGACAGGAACACCGGGGAGCTGTTTTTT. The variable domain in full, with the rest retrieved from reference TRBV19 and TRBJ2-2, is DGGITQSPKYLFRKEGQNVTLSCEQNLNHDAMYWYRQDPGQGLRLIYYSQIVNDFQKGDIAEGYSVSREKKESFPLTVTSAQKNPTAFYLCASSMPRDRNTGELFFGEGSRLTVL.

The CDR3 coding sequence is TGTGCCAGCAGCCCGCCGGACAGCCCCTCCTACGAGCAGTACTTC. It translates to CASSPPDSPSYEQYF. This chain joins TRBV7-9 and TRBJ2-7; D may be TRBD1 (6 bases). CDR1 is SEHNR and CDR2 is FQNEAQ in the germline V gene (reference sequence). This CDR3 spans 15 amino acids. Trimming pared 5 bases from V and 0 bases from J, leaving 14 bases between.

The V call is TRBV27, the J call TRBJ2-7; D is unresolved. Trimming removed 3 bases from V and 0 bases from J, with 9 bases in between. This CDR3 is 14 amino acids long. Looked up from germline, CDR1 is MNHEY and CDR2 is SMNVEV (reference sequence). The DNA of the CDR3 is TGTGCCAGCAGTTTGATCCGGAGCTCCTACGAGCAGTACTTC. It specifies CASSLIRSSYEQYF.

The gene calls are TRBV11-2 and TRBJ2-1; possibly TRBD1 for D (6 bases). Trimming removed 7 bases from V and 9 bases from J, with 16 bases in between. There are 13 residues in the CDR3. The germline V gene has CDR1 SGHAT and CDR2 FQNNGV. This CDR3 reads CASILDSYAEQFF. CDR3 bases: TGTGCCAGCATCCTGGACAGTTACGCTGAGCAGTTCTTC.

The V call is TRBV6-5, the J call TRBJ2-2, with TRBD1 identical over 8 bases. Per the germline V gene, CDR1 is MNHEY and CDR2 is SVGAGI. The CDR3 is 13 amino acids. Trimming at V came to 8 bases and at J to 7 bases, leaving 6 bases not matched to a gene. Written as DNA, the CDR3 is TGTGCCAGCCGTCAGGGGGCGGGCGGGGAGCTGTTTTTT. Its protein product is CASRQGAGGELFF.

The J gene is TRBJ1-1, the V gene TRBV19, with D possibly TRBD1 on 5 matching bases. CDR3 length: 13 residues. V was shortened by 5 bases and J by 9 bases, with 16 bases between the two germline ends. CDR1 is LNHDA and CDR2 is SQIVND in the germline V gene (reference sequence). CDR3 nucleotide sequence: TGTGCCAGTAGTCCCCAGCGGGGGGGAAAAGCTTTCTTT. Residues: CASSPQRGGKAFF. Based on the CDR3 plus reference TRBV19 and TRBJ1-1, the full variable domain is DGGITQSPKYLFRKEGQNVTLSCEQNLNHDAMYWYRQDPGQGLRLIYYSQIVNDFQKGDIAEGYSVSREKKESFPLTVTSAQKNPTAFYLCASSPQRGGKAFFGQGTRLTVV.

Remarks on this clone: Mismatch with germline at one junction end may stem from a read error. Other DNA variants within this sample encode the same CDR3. The chain's CDR3 is CASSPTGRRNTEAFF. The CDR3, as DNA: TGCGCCAGCAGCCCGACAGGGAGAAGGAACACTGAAGCTTTCTTT. The rearrangement uses TRBV7-2 and TRBJ1-1; 7 bases align to TRBD1. The length of the CDR3 is 15 residues. Germline lookup yields CDR1 SGHTA and CDR2 FQGNSA.

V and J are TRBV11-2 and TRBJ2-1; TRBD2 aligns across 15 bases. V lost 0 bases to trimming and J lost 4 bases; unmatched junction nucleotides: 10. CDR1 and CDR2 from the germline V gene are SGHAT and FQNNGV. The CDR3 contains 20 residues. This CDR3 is CASSLDIGTSGGNIYNEQFF. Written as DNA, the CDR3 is TGTGCCAGCAGCTTAGATATCGGGACTAGCGGGGGGAACATTTACAATGAGCAGTTCTTC. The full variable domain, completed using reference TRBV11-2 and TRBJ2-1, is EAGVAQSPRYKIIEKRQSVAFWCNPISGHATLYWYQQILGQGPKLLIQFQNNGVVDDSQLPKDRFSAERLKGVDSTLKIQPAKLEDSAVYLCASSLDIGTSGGNIYNEQFFGPGTRLTVL.

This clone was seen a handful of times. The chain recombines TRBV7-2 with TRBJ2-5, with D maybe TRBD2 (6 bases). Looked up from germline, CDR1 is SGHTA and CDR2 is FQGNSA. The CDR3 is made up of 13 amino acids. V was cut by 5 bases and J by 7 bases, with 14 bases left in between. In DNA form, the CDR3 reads TGTGCCAGCAGCCAACTAGCACTGGCGACCCAGTACTTC. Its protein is CASSQLALATQYF.

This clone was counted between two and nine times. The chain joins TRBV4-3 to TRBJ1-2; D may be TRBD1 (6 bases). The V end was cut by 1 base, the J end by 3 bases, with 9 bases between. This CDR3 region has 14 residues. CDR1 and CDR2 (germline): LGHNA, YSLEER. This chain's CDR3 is CASSQAGHHYGYTF. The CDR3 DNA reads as TGCGCCAGCAGCCAAGCGGGACACCACTATGGCTACACCTTC.

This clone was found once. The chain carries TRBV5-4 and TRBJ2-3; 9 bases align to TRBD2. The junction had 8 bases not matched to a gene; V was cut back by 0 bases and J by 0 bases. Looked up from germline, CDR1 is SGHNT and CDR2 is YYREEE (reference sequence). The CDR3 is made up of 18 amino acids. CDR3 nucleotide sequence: TGTGCCAGCAGCTTGGGTGCGGGAGGGGGGGTAAGCACAGATACGCAGTATTTT. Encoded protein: CASSLGAGGGVSTDTQYF.